Included here is one TCR beta chain sequence, with context. This clone's antigen is unknown. The input lacks base qualities; no much larger clone sits a single base away. In Seattle, one collaborating source enrolled patients while the infection was active and tracked those patients longitudinally over the course of disease. Collaborating institutions collected whole blood in K2EDTA tubes following their own protocols. For TCRbeta analysis, collaborator samples were shipped as frozen whole blood, as isolated PBMCs, or as DNA extracted from either sample type. This sample was taken from a study of blood T cell repertoires in COVID-19 (TCRdb year 2020). A note on the overall study: Samples covering the acute and convalescent phases of COVID-19 were provided by collaborators in the United States, Italy and Spain. The material from the prospective study consisted of cDNA or gDNA derived from T cells, B-cell-depleted T cells, or PBMCs. The dataset comprised deeply sampled blood TCRbeta repertoires from subjects exposed to, actively infected with, or recovered from COVID-19. The repertoires were made available in a free public database intended to serve as a resource for research on the immune response to SARS-CoV-2. Samples were obtained from the ongoing ImmuneRACE study (first 160 participants) and from over 1,000 subjects provided by 6 global collaborators. A de-identified subject ID, COVID-19 status, age in years and sex were almost always included in the sample metadata. HLA class I and class II types, where available, came from metadata supplied by the sample provider rather than from assay-based typing.

TCRbeta CDR3 regions were amplified from genomic DNA using the immunoSEQ Assay, a bias-controlled multiplex PCR. The paper's processing steps were these. The number of nucleated cells in each sample was estimated by amplification of reference gene primers within the assay. To quantify the absolute abundance of each unique TCRbeta CDR3 rearrangement, sequence reads were collapsed and filtered. For each sample, productive Simpson clonality was calculated as the square root of Simpson's diversity index over productive rearrangements. TCRdb took this table from immuneACCESS and kept in-frame rearrangements with V and J called. Such tables lack part of the clones; where checked against another copy, unresolved V genes explain under half of the gap, and the rest is unexplained. V and J calls and clone size are as listed in that table; D and trimming were resolved from the DNA. For this sample the table gives about 270,000 clones, of which 86% were detected only once. The ten largest make up roughly 5.2% of the sample.

Study-wide findings and limitations: Clinical and demographic metadata were provided uncurated, with the amount varying by source and participant.

After removal of 3 bases from V and 0 bases from J, the junction retains 6 bases not matched to a gene. CDR1 and CDR2, per the germline V gene, are MRHNA and SNTAGT. The CDR3, cysteine through phenylalanine, is 17 amino acids long. The CDR3 DNA has 51 bases and is translated from base 1. The sequenced sample was peripheral blood. The receptor chain draws on TRBV6-4 and TRBJ2-1, with 9 central nucleotides matching TRBD2. This clonotype was obtained from a woman of 80 years or more with COVID-19, enrolled during active disease. The CDR3 region has the sequence CASSEAGRGGSYNEQFF. The base sequence is TGTGCCAGCAGTGAGGCTGGGCGGGGGGGCTCCTACAATGAGCAGTTCTTC.